Below, 8 T cell receptor beta chains from the same sample are listed, as sequenced in a study of human T cells and chemical hapten exposure. Time point meaning: pre-sensitization, week 0. Treatment reported: therapeutic diphenylcyclopropenone sensitization with weekly scalp DPC. TCRdb recomputed calls from the RACE reads with MiXCR, one row per CDR3 protein. Here the sample spans some 98,000 distinct CDR3 sequences, more than 10% being singletons. The sequencing used whole blood, collected in connection with sensitization to the hapten diphenylcyclopropenone (DPC). The receptors come from a woman in her sixties or seventies with alopecia areata. Some clones in this sample may be carry-over from other donors' samples.

In this sample, this clonotype turned up many times. V usage is TRBV7-9 and J usage is TRBJ1-1, with no clear D. Germline loops: CDR1 SEHNR, CDR2 FQNEAQ (reference sequence). V was cut by 2 bases and J by 4 bases, with 14 bases left in between. CDR3 size: 15 residues. The CDR3: CASSLHPMGGTEAFF. Here the CDR3 DNA reads TGTGCCAGCAGCTTACACCCCATGGGTGGCACTGAAGCTTTCTTT.

The chain links TRBV7-2 to TRBJ1-1, with D uncertain. Trimming took off 2 bases at V and 10 bases at J, with 8 bases between the two ends. CDR1 is SGHTA, CDR2 FQGNSA, per germline. CDR3 length: 11 amino acids. CDR3 in DNA: TGTGCCAGCAGCTTAACCCCGGCAGCTTTCTTT. Protein product: CASSLTPAAFF.

In this sample, this clonotype turned up many times. The chain links TRBV12-3 or TRBV12-4 to TRBJ2-7; 9 bases match TRBD1. V was clipped by 6 bases and J by 6 bases; unmatched bases: 12. The CDR3 covers 15 residues. The CDR3 DNA reads TGTGCCAGCAGCCGTACCGGGACAGGGACCTTCGAGCAGTACTTC. Protein: CASSRTGTGTFEQYF.

This clonotype was recorded a few times. This chain uses TRBV7-2 with TRBJ1-4; possibly TRBD1 for D (5 bases). Germline CDR1 SGHTA, CDR2 FQGNSA. Trimming stripped 5 bases from V and 4 bases from J, with 14 bases between. The CDR3 is 15 residues long. Written as DNA, the CDR3 is TGTGCCAGCAGCCGCTCAGGGAGAAATAATGAAAAACTGTTTTTT. It translates to CASSRSGRNNEKLFF.

V usage is TRBV5-1 and J usage is TRBJ1-2, with TRBD1 matching 8 bases. Losses at the gene ends were 0 bases for V and 8 bases for J; bases not matched to a gene: 3. Germline lookup yields CDR1 SGHRS and CDR2 YFSETQ. The CDR3 sequence is 13 residues long. In DNA form, the CDR3 reads TGCGCCAGCAGCTTGGGACAGGGGAAAGGCTACACCTTC. Translating it yields CASSLGQGKGYTF.

This clonotype was detected a few times. The chain uses TRBV2 and TRBJ1-1; TRBD1 is a possible D gene (5 bases). Per the germline V gene, CDR1 is SNHLY and CDR2 is FYNNEI. V was cut by 0 bases and J by 0 bases, with 8 bases left in between. CDR3 size: 15 residues. CDR3 protein: CASSEAQGMNTEAFF. The DNA for the CDR3 is TGTGCCAGCAGTGAAGCGCAGGGTATGAACACTGAAGCTTTCTTT.

The sample holds many counts of this clonotype. This rearrangement joins TRBV20-1 to TRBJ1-1; 10 nucleotides match TRBD1. Germline V lookup: CDR1 DFQATT, CDR2 SNEGSKA (reference sequence). This CDR3 spans 14 amino acids. The V segment lost 0 bases and the J segment 2 bases; nucleotides outside the gene matches: 0. The CDR3 DNA reads as TGCAGTGCTAGAGAGACAGGGGGCAACACTGAAGCTTTCTTT. Its protein is CSARETGGNTEAFF.

This clonotype appeared many times. The chain combines TRBV7-9 with TRBJ2-7, with TRBD1 matching over 8 bases. Germline loops: CDR1 SEHNR, CDR2 FQNEAQ (reference sequence). CDR3 size: 16 residues. After removal of 4 bases from V and 5 bases from J, the junction contained 13 bases not matched to a gene. In DNA, the CDR3 is TGTGCCAGCAGCTCCTTCAGCGGACAGGGTATTCACGAGCAGTACTTC. Amino acid sequence: CASSSFSGQGIHEQYF.